The clone carrying this TCR beta chain has at least ten counts. Its matching antigen is unknown. The data belong to a study of T cells after yellow fever vaccination. Study-level findings and limits: Most clones from primary vaccination were detected again post-booster (around 95% CD4, about 88% CD8).

A single record per CDR3 protein comes from TCRdb applying MiXCR to the 5' RACE reads. The table lists some 350,000 distinct CDR3 sequences, around 4.1% of them singletons, with roughly 24% in the top ten. The input for sequencing was PBMCs, taken 5 days after the yellow fever booster vaccination. The origin of this receptor is a man aged 18 to 30 who received the YFV17D yellow fever vaccine.

CDR3 residues: CASSFGAGSTGELFF. In DNA, the CDR3 is TGTGCCAGCAGTTTCGGTGCTGGGAGCACCGGGGAGCTGTTTTTT. This sequence joins TRBV28 and TRBJ2-2; D might be TRBD2 (5 bases). CDR3 length: 15 residues. The germline V gene has CDR1 MDHEN and CDR2 SYDVKM. V was cut by 3 bases and J by 4 bases, with 12 bases left in between.